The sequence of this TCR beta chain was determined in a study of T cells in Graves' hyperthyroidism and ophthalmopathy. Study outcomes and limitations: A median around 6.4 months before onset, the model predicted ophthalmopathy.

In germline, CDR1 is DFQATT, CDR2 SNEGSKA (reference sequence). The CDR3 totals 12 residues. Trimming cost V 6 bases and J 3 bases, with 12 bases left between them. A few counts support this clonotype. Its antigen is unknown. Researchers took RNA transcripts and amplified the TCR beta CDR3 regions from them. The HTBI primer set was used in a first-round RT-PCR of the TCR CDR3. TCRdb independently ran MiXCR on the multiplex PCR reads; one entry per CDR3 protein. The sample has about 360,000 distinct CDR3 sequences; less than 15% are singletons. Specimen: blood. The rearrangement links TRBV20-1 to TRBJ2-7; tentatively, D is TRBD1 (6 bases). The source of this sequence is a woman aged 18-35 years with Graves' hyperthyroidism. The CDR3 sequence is CSADSGVYEQYF. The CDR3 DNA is TGCAGTGCGGACTCAGGGGTCTACGAGCAGTACTTC.